Listed here are 18 T cell receptor beta chains from one sample, sequenced in a study of human versus mouse CDR3 diversity and MHC coevolution. TCRdb's table, derived via immunoSEQ multiplex PCR, lists solely in-frame clones and lacks some. The table includes more than 55,000 clones, 90% to 95% detected once. The sample comprised naive CD4+ T cells from blood. Sample subset: CD45RO-negative CD62L-positive naive CD4 T cells. These receptor sequences come from a person aged 55 to 75 in good health.

This clone was seen a single time. The chain uses TRBV10-3 and TRBJ2-3, with 7 positions matching TRBD2. Germline CDR1 is ENHRY and CDR2 is SYGVKD. CDR3 length equals 16 residues. After removal of 4 bases from V and 5 bases from J, the junction contained 12 bases not matched to a gene. The CDR3 nucleotides read TGTGCCATCAGTGCCCGGGGGGAGGGCGTTGGAGATACGCAGTATTTT. The encoded protein is CAISARGEGVGDTQYF.

The rearrangement uses TRBV19 and TRBJ1-2; D uncertain. Trimming took 3 bases from V and 0 from J, leaving 8 bases between them. CDR3 length equals 14 residues. Germline CDR1 reads LNHDA; CDR2 reads SQIVND (reference sequence). CDR3 amino acids: CASSISGTNYGYTF. The CDR3 DNA is TGTGCCAGTAGTATTTCCGGGACTAACTATGGCTACACCTTC.

The chain recombines TRBV10-3 with TRBJ2-1, with 14 nucleotides matching TRBD2. The J segment lost 6 bases and the V segment lost 4 bases, leaving 8 bases of the junction unmatched. CDR1 is ENHRY, CDR2 SYGVKD, per germline. The CDR3 extends over 17 amino acids. The CDR3 is CAISGGLAGVSSNEQFF. The CDR3 DNA follows: TGTGCCATCAGTGGGGGACTAGCGGGAGTTTCTTCCAATGAGCAGTTCTTC.

The chain links TRBV11-2 to TRBJ2-7; perhaps TRBD1 as D (6 bases). Germline V lookup: CDR1 SGHAT, CDR2 FQNNGV. CDR3 length equals 15 residues. The V gene lost 5 bases and the J gene lost 1 base, with 15 bases spanning the gap. CDR3 sequence reads: CASSPPATGSYEQYF. DNA for the CDR3: TGTGCCAGCAGCCCGCCCGCAACAGGGTCCTACGAGCAGTACTTC.

The chain has TRBV9 and TRBJ1-4; the D is unclear. The V end was cut by 0 bases, the J end by 5 bases, with 11 bases between. CDR1 is SGDLS and CDR2 is YYNGEE in the germline V gene. The CDR3 length is 15 residues. The CDR3 DNA reads TGTGCCAGCAGCGTAGGGGCCGGGATCAATGAAAAACTGTTTTTT. It is translated as CASSVGAGINEKLFF.

V is TRBV6-5 and J is TRBJ2-1; 13 bases are shared with TRBD2. Germline-derived CDR1 and CDR2 are MNHEY and SVGAGI. The CDR3 spans 15 residues. J was trimmed by 9 bases and V by 4 bases; bases with no gene match: 6. CDR3 amino acids: CASSSTGTSGTEQFF. In DNA form, the CDR3 reads TGTGCCAGCAGTTCCACCGGGACTAGCGGGACTGAGCAGTTCTTC.

Note on this clone: It is unclear where the CDR3 begins or ends on the DNA, so no DNA is shown, and the CDR3 is as TCRdb lists it. The CDR3 region is CASSWAPGSSFF. This chain joins TRBV7-9 and TRBJ1-1; TRBD1, the table's D call, lacks a check against the DNA. CDR1 and CDR2 (germline): SEHNR, FQNEAQ (reference sequence). Both ends counted, the CDR3 spans 12 residues.

This clone came up once. V usage is TRBV7-7 and J usage is TRBJ2-7, with 9 bases fitting TRBD2. Losses at the gene ends were 1 base for V and 8 bases for J; bases not matched to a gene: 12. The CDR3 covers 16 residues. CDR1 is SSHAT, CDR2 FNYEAQ, per germline (reference sequence). The CDR3 DNA sequence: TGTGCCAGCAGCTTAGAGGGGGCGGGAGGGCCGGGGAAGCAGTACTTC. It codes for CASSLEGAGGPGKQYF.

The rearrangement joins TRBV6-1 to TRBJ2-7; D perhaps matches TRBD2 (6 bases). The CDR3 sequence is 14 residues long. The germline CDR1 and CDR2 sequences are MNHNS and SASEGT. V shed 6 bases and J shed 0 bases, with 12 bases lying between them. The CDR3 spells CASRLRDPSYEQYF. The CDR3, as DNA: TGTGCCAGCAGGCTGCGGGATCCCTCCTACGAGCAGTACTTC.

The V and J genes are TRBV30 and TRBJ2-7, with 8 bases identical to TRBD1. After removal of 2 bases from V and 6 bases from J, the junction contained 3 bases not matched to a gene. The CDR3 consists of 12 residues. Per germline, CDR1 GTSNPN and CDR2 SVGIG (reference sequence). CDR3 region: CAWSKTGVEQYF. The CDR3 coding sequence is TGTGCCTGGAGTAAGACAGGGGTCGAGCAGTACTTC. The complete variable domain, with remaining parts taken from reference TRBV30 and TRBJ2-7, reads SQTIHQWPATLVQPVGSPLSLECTVEGTSNPNLYWYRQAAGRGLQLLFYSVGIGQISSEVPQNLSASRPQDRQFILSSKKLLLSDSGFYLCAWSKTGVEQYFGPGTRLTVT.

The genes are TRBV9 and TRBJ2-7, with unresolved D. CDR3 length: 15 residues. V lost 10 bases to trimming and J lost 3 bases, with 23 bases between them. Germline CDR1 and CDR2: SGDLS and YYNGEE. CDR3 loop: CASARDGVPGYEQYF. The CDR3, as DNA: TGTGCCTCAGCGAGAGACGGAGTTCCTGGCTACGAGCAGTACTTC.

V is TRBV9 and J is TRBJ2-3; TRBD1 might be the D (5 bases). V was shortened by 0 bases and J by 6 bases, with 11 bases between the two germline ends. The CDR3 is 14 amino acids. CDR1 is SGDLS and CDR2 is YYNGEE in the germline V gene. The DNA of the CDR3 is TGTGCCAGCAGCGTAGACAGGCCAGGGGATACGCAGTATTTT. This translates into CASSVDRPGDTQYF.

A few counts support this clone. DNA of the CDR3: TGTGCCAGCAGCTTGGAGGGACGGGAGAGAGGCTACACCTTC. This translates into CASSLEGRERGYTF. The chain employs TRBV4-2 and TRBJ1-2, with D possibly TRBD1 on 5 matching bases. Germline V gene lookup returns CDR1 LGHNA and CDR2 YNFKEQ. The CDR3 has 14 residues. Trimming took 5 bases from V and 8 from J, leaving 18 bases between them.

The genes are TRBV6-1 and TRBJ1-3; no clear D. V was clipped by 4 bases and J by 3 bases, with 13 bases between them. Germline CDR1 and CDR2: MNHNS and SASEGT. The CDR3 is made up of 15 amino acids. The CDR3 here is CASSVLGRSGNTIYF. CDR3 in DNA: TGTGCCAGCAGTGTTCTGGGGAGAAGTGGAAACACCATATATTTT.

V and J are TRBV10-3 and TRBJ2-5, with D unresolved. This CDR3 contains 14 residues. Germline V gene lookup returns CDR1 ENHRY and CDR2 SYGVKD. Trimming removed 3 bases at V and 4 bases at J, with 12 bases between. CDR3 in amino acids: CAISEDPRGETQYF. DNA for the CDR3: TGTGCCATCAGTGAAGACCCAAGAGGAGAGACCCAGTACTTC.

J is TRBJ2-5 and V is TRBV5-1, with 7 bases matching TRBD1. The germline V gene encodes CDR1 SGHRS and CDR2 YFSETQ. The CDR3 loop spans 15 amino acids. After removal of 3 bases from V and 3 bases from J, the junction contained 8 bases not matched to a gene. CDR3: CASSWDGTAEETQYF. CDR3 in DNA: TGCGCCAGCAGCTGGGACGGGACAGCAGAAGAGACCCAGTACTTC.

V is TRBV29-1 and J is TRBJ2-6; D call uncertain. Looked up from germline, CDR1 is SQVTM and CDR2 is ANQGSEA. V gave up 3 bases and J gave up 0 bases, with 9 bases separating them. This CDR3 is 15 amino acids long. CDR3 sequence reads: CSVDRLGSGANVLTF. The CDR3, as DNA: TGCAGCGTTGACAGGCTCGGCTCTGGGGCCAACGTCCTGACTTTC. The full variable domain, in which reference TRBV29-1 and TRBJ2-6 provide the parts outside the CDR3, is SAVISQKPSRDICQRGTSLTIQCQVDSQVTMMFWYRQQPGQSLTLIATANQGSEATYESGFVIDKFPISRPNLTFSTLTVSNMSPEDSSIYLCSVDRLGSGANVLTFGAGSRLTVL.

V is TRBV5-1 and J is TRBJ2-5; D is perhaps TRBD2 (6 bases). The CDR3 is made up of 16 amino acids. Germline lookup yields CDR1 SGHRS and CDR2 YFSETQ. The ends were cut back, 4 bases at V and 1 base at J, with 17 bases in the middle. CDR3 loop: CASSPTLSGFQETQYF. The CDR3 coding sequence is TGCGCCAGCAGCCCCACCCTTAGCGGCTTCCAAGAGACCCAGTACTTC.